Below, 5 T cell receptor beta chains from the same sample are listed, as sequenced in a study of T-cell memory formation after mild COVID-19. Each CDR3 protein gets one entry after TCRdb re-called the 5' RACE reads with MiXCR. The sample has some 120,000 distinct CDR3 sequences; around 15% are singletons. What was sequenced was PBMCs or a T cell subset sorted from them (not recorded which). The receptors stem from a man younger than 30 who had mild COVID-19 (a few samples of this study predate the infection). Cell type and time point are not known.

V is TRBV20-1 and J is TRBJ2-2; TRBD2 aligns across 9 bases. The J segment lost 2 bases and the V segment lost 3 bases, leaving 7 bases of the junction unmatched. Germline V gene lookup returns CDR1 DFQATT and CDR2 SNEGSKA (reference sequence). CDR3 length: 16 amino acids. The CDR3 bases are TGCAGTGCTAGCAGCGCGGGGGGGCTAAACACCGGGGAGCTGTTTTTT. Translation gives CSASSAGGLNTGELFF.

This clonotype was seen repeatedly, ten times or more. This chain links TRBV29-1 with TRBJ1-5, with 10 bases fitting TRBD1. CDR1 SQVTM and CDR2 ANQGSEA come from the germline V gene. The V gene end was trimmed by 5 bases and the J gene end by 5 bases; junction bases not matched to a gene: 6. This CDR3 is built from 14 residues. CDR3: CSVTGTGVDQPQHF. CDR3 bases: TGCAGCGTTACCGGGACAGGGGTCGATCAGCCCCAGCATTTT.

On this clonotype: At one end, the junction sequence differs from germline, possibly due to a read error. The CDR3 coding sequence is TGTGCCACCGGTCGGGAGCAAGAGGCCCAGTACTTC. This sequence encodes CATGREQEAQYF. V usage is TRBV15 and J usage is TRBJ2-5; D might be TRBD2 (6 bases). CDR3 length: 12 residues. The germline V gene has CDR1 LNHNV and CDR2 YYDKDF (reference sequence).

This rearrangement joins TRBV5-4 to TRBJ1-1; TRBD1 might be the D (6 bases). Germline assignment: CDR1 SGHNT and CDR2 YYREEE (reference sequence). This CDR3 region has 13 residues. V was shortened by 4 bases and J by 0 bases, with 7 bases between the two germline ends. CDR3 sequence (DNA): TGTGCCAGCAGCGCAGGGGTGAACACTGAAGCTTTCTTT. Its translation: CASSAGVNTEAFF.

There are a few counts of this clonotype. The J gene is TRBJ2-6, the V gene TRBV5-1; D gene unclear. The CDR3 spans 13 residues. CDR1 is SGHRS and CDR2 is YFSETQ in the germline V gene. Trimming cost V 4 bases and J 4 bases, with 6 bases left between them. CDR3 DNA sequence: TGCGCCAGCAGCGACCAGGGGGCCAACGTCCTGACTTTC. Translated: CASSDQGANVLTF. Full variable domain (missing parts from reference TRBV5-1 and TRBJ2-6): KAGVTQTPRYLIKTRGQQVTLSCSPISGHRSVSWYQQTPGQGLQFLFEYFSETQRNKGNFPGRFSGRQFSNSRSEMNVSTLELGDSALYLCASSDQGANVLTFGAGSRLTVL.